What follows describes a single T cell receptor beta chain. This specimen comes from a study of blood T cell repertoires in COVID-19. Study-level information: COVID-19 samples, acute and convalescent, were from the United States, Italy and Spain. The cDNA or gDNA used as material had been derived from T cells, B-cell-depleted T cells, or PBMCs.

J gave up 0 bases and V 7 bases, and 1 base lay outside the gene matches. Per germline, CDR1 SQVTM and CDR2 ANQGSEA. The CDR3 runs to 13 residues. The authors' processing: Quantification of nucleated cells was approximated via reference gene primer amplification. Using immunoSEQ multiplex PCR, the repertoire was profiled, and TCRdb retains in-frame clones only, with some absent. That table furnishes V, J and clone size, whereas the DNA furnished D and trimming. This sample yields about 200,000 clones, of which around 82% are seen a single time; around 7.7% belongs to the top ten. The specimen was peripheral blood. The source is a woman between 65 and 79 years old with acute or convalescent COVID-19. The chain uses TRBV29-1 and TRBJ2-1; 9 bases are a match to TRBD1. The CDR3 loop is CSAGQGSYNEQFF. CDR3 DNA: TGCAGCGCGGGACAGGGCTCCTACAATGAGCAGTTCTTC.